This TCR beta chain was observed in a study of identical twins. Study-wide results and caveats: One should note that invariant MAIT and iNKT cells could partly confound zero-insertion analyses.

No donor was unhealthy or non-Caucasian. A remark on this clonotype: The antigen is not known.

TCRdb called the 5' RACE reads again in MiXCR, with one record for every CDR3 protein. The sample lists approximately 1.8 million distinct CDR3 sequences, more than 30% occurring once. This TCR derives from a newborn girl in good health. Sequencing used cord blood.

CDR3 bases: TGTGCCAGCAGCTTAATCTACGGTGCGTCGAACACCGGGGAGCTGTTTTTT. It yields the protein CASSLIYGASNTGELFF. The chain combines TRBV7-2 with TRBJ2-2; D call uncertain. Trimming cost V 2 bases and J 0 bases, with 13 bases left between them. The germline CDR1 and CDR2 sequences are SGHTA and FQGNSA. This CDR3 has 17 residues.